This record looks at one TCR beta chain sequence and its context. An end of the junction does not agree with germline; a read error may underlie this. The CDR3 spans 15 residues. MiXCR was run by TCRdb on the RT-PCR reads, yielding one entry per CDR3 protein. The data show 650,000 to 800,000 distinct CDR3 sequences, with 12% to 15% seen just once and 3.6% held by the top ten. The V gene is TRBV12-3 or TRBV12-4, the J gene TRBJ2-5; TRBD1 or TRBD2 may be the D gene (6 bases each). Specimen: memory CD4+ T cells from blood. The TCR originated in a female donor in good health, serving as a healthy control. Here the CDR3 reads CDSSLIGGRLETQYF. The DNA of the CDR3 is TGTGACAGCAGTTTGATAGGGGGGCGCCTAGAGACCCAGTACTTC.